The rows below give T cell receptor beta chains drawn from one sample of a study of cytomegalovirus exposure and HLA in healthy donors. Profiling relied on immunoSEQ multiplex PCR, and the TCRdb table lists in-frame clones only, not all of them. Here the sample spans approximately 170,000 clones, 85% being singletons. Input material: PBMCs. The receptors stem from a man aged 18 to 30 in good health and CMV-seropositive. CDR3s include the opening cysteine and the closing phenylalanine or tryptophan. D genes are given only for firm matches. Where a row states a size, it is once, few, many or the class of an expanded clone; other rows omit it.

TRBV28	NA	TRBD1	TRBJ2-7	CASGPRDRAYEQYF	TGTGCCAGCGGACCCCGGGACAGGGCCTACGAGCAGTACTTC
TRBV28	NA	TRBD1	TRBJ1-1	CASSLGATYQGDTEAFF	TGTGCCAGCAGTTTAGGGGCTACCTATCAGGGGGACACTGAAGCTTTCTTT
TRBV11-2	NA	TRBD1	TRBJ1-3	CASSLQGARGNTIYF	TGTGCCAGCAGCTTACAGGGGGCGCGCGGAAACACCATATATTTT
TRBV28	NA	TRBD1	TRBJ1-1	CASSLTKYRGLGMNTEAFF	TGTGCCAGCAGCCTGACCAAGTACAGGGGGCTGGGGATGAACACTGAAGCTTTCTTT
TRBV11-3	NA	NA	TRBJ2-2	CASSLWAGENTGELFF	TGTGCCAGCAGCTTATGGGCAGGGGAGAACACCGGGGAGCTGTTTTTT
TRBV7-8	NA	NA	TRBJ2-1	CASSLLLDYNEQFF	TGTGCCAGCAGCTTACTATTAGACTACAATGAGCAGTTCTTC
TRBV6-1	once	NA	TRBJ1-2	CASSDPAGGYGYTF	TGTGCCAGCAGTGATCCGGCAGGTGGATATGGCTACACCTTC
TRBV28	many	NA	TRBJ1-5	CASSGQLHYQPQHF	TGTGCCAGCAGTGGACAGCTACATTATCAGCCCCAGCATTTT
TRBV23-1	NA	TRBD1	TRBJ2-1	CASVATDRERSPYNEQFF	TGCGCCAGCGTCGCGACGGACAGGGAGCGGAGCCCCTACAATGAGCAGTTCTTC
TRBV5-4	NA	TRBD1	TRBJ1-4	CASSATGGEGEKLFF	TGTGCCAGCAGCGCGACAGGGGGCGAGGGTGAAAAACTGTTTTTT
TRBV7-3	NA	TRBD2	TRBJ2-1	CASSLGSGSYNEQFF	TGTGCCAGCAGCTTAGGTAGCGGGAGTTACAATGAGCAGTTCTTC
TRBV28	NA	TRBD1	TRBJ1-3	CASRPDRGSGNTIYF	TGTGCCAGCAGACCGGACAGGGGCTCTGGAAACACCATATATTTT
TRBV7-9	NA	NA	TRBJ1-6	CASTPTGNSPLHF	TGTGCCAGCACCCCAACAGGGAATTCACCCCTCCACTTT
TRBV10-2	NA	NA	TRBJ2-1	CASSETLGDEQFF	TGCGCCAGCAGTGAGACCCTCGGGGATGAGCAGTTCTTC
TRBV2	NA	NA	TRBJ2-1	CASRKTGTIYNEQFF	TGTGCCAGCAGGAAGACCGGGACAATCTACAATGAGCAGTTCTTC
TRBV18	NA	TRBD1	TRBJ2-7	CASSRPGTGDYEQYF	TGTGCCAGCTCACGCCCCGGGACAGGGGACTACGAGCAGTACTTC
TRBV4-1	NA	NA	TRBJ2-7	CASSQESWGDGPSYEQYF	TGCGCCAGCAGCCAAGAATCTTGGGGGGACGGACCTTCCTACGAGCAGTACTTC
TRBV5-1	NA	NA	TRBJ2-3	CASSSGHSTDTQYF	TGCGCCAGCAGCTCGGGACATAGCACAGATACGCAGTATTTT
TRBV2	once	TRBD1	TRBJ1-1	CASRRDRGTEAFF	TGTGCCAGCAGGCGGGACAGGGGCACTGAAGCTTTCTTT